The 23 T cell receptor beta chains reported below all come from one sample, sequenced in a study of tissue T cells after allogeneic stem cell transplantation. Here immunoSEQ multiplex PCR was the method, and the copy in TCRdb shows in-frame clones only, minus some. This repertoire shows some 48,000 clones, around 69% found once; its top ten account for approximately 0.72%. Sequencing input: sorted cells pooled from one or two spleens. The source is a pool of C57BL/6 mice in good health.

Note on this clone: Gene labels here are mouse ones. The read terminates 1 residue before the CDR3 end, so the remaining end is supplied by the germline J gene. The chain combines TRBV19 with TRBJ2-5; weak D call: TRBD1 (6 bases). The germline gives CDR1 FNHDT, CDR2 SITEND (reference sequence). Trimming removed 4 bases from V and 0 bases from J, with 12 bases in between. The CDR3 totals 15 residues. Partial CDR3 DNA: TGTGCCAGCAGTCACAGGGCTATTAACCAAGACACCCAGTAC. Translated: CASSHRAINQDTQY. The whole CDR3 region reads CASSHRAINQDTQYF.

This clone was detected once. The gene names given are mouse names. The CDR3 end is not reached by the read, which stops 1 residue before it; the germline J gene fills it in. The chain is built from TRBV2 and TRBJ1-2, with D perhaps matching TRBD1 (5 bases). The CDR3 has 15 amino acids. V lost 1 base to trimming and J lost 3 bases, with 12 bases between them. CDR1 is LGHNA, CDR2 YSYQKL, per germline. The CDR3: CASSQGGERDSDYTF. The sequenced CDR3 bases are TGTGCCAGCAGCCAAGGGGGGGAAAGGGACTCCGACTACACC.

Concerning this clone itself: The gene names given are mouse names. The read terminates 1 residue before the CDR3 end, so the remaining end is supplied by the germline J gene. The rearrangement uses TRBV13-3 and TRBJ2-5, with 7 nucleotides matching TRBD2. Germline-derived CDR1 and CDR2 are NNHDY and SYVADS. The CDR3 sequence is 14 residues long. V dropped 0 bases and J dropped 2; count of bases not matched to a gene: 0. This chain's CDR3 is CASSDVGGQDTQYF. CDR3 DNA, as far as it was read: TGTGCCAGCAGTGATGTGGGGGGCCAAGACACCCAGTAC.

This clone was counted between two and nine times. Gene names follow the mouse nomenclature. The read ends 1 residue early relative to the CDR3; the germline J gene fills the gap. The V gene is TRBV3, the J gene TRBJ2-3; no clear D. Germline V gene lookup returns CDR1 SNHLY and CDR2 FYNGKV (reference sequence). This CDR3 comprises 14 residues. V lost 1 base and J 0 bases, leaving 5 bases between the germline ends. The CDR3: CASSLGNSAETLYF. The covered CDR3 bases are TGTGCCAGCAGCTTAGGCAATAGTGCAGAAACGCTGTAT.

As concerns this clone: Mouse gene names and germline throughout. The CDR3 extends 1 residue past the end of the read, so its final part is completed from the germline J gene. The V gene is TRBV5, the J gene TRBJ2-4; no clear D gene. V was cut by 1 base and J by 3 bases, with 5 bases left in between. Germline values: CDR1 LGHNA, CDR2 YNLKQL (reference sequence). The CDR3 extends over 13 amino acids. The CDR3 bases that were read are TGTGCCAGCAGCCAAGGCCAACAAAACACCTTGTAC. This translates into CASSQGQQNTLY. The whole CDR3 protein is CASSQGQQNTLYF.

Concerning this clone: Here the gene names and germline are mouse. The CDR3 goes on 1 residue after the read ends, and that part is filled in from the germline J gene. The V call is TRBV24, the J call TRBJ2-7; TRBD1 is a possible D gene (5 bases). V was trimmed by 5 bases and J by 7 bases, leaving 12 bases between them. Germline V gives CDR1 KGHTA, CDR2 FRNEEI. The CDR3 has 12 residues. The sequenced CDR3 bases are TGTGCCAGCAGTTCTCAGGGAGAGGAACAGTAC. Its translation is CASSSQGEEQY. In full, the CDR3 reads CASSSQGEEQYF.

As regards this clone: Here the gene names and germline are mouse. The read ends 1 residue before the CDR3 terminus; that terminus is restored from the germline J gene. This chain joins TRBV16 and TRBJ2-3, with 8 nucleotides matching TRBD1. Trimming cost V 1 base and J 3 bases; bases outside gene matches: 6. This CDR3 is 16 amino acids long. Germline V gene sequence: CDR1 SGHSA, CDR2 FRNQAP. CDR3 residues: CASSLGGQGGAETLYF. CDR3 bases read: TGTGCAAGCAGCTTAGGAGGACAGGGAGGGGCAGAAACGCTGTAT. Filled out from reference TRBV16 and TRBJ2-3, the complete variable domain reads NAGVIQTPRHKVTGKGQEATLWCEPISGHSAVFWYRQTIVQGLEFLTYFRNQAPIDDSGMPKERFSAQMPNQSHSTLKIQSTQPQDSAVYLCASSLGGQGGAETLYFGSGTRLTVL.

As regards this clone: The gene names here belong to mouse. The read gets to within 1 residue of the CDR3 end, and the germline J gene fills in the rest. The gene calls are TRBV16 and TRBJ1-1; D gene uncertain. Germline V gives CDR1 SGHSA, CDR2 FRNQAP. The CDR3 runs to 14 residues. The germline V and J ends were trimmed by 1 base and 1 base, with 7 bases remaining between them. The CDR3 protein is CASSLGGGNTEVFF. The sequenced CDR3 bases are TGTGCAAGCAGCTTAGGAGGTGGGAACACAGAAGTCTTC.

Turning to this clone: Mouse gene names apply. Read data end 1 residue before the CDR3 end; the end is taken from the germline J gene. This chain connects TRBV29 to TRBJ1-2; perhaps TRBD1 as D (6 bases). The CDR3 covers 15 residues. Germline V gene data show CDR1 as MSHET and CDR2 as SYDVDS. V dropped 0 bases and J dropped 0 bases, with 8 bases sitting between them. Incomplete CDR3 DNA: TGTGCTAGCAGTTTATCCGGGACAACAAACTCCGACTACACC. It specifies CASSLSGTTNSDYT. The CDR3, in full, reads CASSLSGTTNSDYTF.

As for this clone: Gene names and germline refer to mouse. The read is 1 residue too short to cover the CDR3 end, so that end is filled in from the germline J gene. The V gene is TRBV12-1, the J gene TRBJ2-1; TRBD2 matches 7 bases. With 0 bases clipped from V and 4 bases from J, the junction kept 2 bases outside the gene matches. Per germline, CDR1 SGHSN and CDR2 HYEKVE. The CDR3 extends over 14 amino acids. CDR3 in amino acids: CASSLVWGYAEQFF. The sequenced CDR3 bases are TGTGCCAGCTCTCTCGTCTGGGGGTATGCTGAGCAGTTC.

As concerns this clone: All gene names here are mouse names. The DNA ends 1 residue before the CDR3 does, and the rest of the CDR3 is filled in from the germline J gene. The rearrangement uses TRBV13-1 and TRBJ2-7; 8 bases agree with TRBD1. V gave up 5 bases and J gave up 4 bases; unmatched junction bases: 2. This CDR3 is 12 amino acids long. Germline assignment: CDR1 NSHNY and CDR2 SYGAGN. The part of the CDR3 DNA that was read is TGTGCCAGCAGCAGGGGGCCTTATGAACAGTAC. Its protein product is CASSRGPYEQY. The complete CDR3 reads CASSRGPYEQYF.

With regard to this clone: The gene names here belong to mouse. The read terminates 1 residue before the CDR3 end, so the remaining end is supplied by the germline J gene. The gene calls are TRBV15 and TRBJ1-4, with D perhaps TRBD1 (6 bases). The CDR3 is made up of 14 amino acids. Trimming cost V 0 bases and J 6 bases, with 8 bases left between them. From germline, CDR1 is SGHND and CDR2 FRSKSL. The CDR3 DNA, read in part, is TGTGCCAGCAGTTTAGCGAGGGGGGACGAAAGATTATTT. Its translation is CASSLARGDERLF. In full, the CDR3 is CASSLARGDERLFF.

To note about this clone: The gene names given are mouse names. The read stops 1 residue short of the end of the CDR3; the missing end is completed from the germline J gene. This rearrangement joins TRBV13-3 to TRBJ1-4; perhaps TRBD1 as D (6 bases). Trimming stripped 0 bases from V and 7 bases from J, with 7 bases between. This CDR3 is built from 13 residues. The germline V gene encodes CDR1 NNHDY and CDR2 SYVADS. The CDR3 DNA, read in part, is TGTGCCAGCAGTGATGGGACAGCCGAAAGATTATTT. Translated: CASSDGTAERLF. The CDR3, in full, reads CASSDGTAERLFF.

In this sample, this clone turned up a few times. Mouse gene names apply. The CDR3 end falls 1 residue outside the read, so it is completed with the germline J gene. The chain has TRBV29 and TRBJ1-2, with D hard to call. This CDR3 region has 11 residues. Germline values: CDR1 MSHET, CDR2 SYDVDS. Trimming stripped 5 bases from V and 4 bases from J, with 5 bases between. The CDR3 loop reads CASSPSSDYTF. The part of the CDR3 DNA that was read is TGTGCTAGCAGTCCCTCCTCCGACTACACC.

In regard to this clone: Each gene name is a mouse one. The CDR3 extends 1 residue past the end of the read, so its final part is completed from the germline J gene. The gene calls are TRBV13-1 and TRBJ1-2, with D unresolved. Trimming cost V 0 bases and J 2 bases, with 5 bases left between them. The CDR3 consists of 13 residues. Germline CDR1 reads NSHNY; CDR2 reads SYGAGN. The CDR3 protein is CASSDAQNSDYTF. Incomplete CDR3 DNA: TGTGCCAGCAGTGATGCACAGAACTCCGACTACACC.

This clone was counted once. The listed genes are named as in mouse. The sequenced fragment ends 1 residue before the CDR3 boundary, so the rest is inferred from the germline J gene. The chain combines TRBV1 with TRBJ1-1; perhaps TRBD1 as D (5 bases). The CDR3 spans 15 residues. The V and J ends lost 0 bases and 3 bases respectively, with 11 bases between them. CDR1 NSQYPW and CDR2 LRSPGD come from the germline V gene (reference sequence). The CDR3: CTCSADHRWDTEVFF. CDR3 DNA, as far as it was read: TGCACCTGCAGTGCAGATCACAGGTGGGACACAGAAGTCTTC.

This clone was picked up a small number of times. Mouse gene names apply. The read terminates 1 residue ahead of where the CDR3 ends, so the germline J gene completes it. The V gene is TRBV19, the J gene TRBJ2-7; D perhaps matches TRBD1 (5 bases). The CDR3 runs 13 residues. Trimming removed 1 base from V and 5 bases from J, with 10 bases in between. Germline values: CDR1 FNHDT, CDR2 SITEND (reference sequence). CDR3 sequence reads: CASSITGTNEQYF. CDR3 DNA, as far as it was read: TGTGCCAGCAGTATAACAGGAACGAATGAACAGTAC.

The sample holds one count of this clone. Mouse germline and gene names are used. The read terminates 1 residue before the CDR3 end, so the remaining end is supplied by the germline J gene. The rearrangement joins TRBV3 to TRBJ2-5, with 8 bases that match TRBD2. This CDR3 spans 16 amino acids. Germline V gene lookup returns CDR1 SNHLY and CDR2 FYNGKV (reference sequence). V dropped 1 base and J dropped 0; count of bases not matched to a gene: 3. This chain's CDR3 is CASSLGLGSNQDTQYF. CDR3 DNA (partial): TGTGCCAGCAGCTTAGGACTGGGGTCTAACCAAGACACCCAGTAC.

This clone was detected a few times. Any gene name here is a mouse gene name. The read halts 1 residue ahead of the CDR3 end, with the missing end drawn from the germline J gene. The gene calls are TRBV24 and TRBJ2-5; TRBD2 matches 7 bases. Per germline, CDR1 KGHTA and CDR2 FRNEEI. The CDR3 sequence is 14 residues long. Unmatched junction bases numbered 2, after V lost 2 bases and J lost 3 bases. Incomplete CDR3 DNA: TGTGCCAGCAGTCTGCGCTGGGGGCAAGACACCCAGTAC. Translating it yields CASSLRWGQDTQY. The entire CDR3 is CASSLRWGQDTQYF.

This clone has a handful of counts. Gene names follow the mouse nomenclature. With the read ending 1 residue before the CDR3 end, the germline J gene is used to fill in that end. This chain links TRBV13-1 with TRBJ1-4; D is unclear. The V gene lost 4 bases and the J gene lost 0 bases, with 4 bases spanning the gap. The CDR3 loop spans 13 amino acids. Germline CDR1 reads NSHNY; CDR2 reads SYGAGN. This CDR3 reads CASSTISNERLFF. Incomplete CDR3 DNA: TGTGCCAGCAGTACGATTTCCAACGAAAGATTATTT. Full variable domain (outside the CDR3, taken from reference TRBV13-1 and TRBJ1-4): EAAVTQSPRNKVTVTGGNVTLSCRQTNSHNYMYWYRQDTGHGLRLIHYSYGAGNLRIGDVPDGYKATRTTQEDFFLLLELASPSQTSLYFCASSTISNERLFFGHGTKLSVL.

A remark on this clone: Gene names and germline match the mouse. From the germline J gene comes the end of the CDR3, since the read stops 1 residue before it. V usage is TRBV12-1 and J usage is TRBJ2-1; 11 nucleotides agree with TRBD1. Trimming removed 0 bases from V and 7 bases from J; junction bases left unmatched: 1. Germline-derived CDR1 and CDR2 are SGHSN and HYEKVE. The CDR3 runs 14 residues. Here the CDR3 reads CASSLGDRGAEQFF. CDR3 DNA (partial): TGTGCCAGCTCTCTCGGGGACAGGGGGGCTGAGCAGTTC.

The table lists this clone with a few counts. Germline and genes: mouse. Here the CDR3 reads CASSDTGQYAEQFF. CDR3 DNA (partial): TGTGCCAGCAGTGATACGGGACAGTATGCTGAGCAGTTC. The chain employs TRBV13-1 and TRBJ2-1, with 7 bases aligning to TRBD1. The read ends 1 residue shy of where the CDR3 ends; the end is completed using the germline J gene. The junction had 2 bases not matched to a gene; V was cut back by 1 base and J by 4 bases. The CDR3 has 14 amino acids. Germline CDR1 reads NSHNY; CDR2 reads SYGAGN.

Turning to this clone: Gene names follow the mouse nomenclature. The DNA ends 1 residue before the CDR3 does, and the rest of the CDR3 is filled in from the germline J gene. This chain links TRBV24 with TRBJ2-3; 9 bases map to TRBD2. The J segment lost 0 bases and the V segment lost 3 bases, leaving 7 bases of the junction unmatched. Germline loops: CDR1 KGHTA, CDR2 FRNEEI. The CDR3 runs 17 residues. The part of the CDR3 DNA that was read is TGTGCCAGCAGTCTCTCTGGGGGGGGGCGTAGTGCAGAAACGCTGTAT. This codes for CASSLSGGGRSAETLY. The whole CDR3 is CASSLSGGGRSAETLYF.